The rows below give T cell receptor beta chains drawn from one sample of a study of OX40 agonist ivuxolimab in advanced cancers. The table came from immunoSEQ multiplex PCR; TCRdb's copy has only in-frame clones and leaves some out. Here the sample spans more than 80,000 clones, approximately 93% being singletons. This specimen was CD4+ or CD8+ T cells sorted from blood, taken in a trial of the OX40 agonist ivuxolimab. The origin of the receptors is an adult with an advanced solid tumor such as melanoma, head and neck, liver or kidney cancer. Each CDR3 is given with its conserved first and last residue. A D gene is named only where the DNA matches it firmly. Size is omitted from some rows. Given values are once, few, many or a class for expanded clones.

V: TRBV19
D: TRBD1
J: TRBJ1-5
size: few
DNA: TGTGCCAGTAGTATAAACAGGGGGGGTCAGCCCCAGCATTTT
CDR3: CASSINRGGQPQHF

V: TRBV6-1
D: -
J: TRBJ2-3
size: -
DNA: TGTGCCAGCAGTGAACTCAGATGGGGAGCAGATACGCAGTATTTT
CDR3: CASSELRWGADTQYF

V: TRBV5-1
D: TRBD1
J: TRBJ2-7
size: -
DNA: TGCGCCAGCAGCTTACTCCCCGGGACAGGTAGTAACGAGCAGTACTTC
CDR3: CASSLLPGTGSNEQYF

V: TRBV6-4
D: TRBD2
J: TRBJ2-3
size: -
DNA: TGTGCCAGCGCGACTTTAGCGGGAGGACTCCATACGCAGTATTTT
CDR3: CASATLAGGLHTQYF

V: TRBV5-6
D: -
J: TRBJ1-6
size: once
DNA: TGTGCCAGCAGCCTGGGACGGATAAATTCACCCCTCCACTTT
CDR3: CASSLGRINSPLHF

V: TRBV4-3
D: -
J: TRBJ1-4
size: -
DNA: TGCGCCAGCAGCCAAGAAGCGGGGTTCCTCCTGGGTGAAAAACTGTTTTTT
CDR3: CASSQEAGFLLGEKLFF

V: TRBV28
D: -
J: TRBJ2-5
size: -
DNA: TGTGCCAGCAGTTTGAATCGGGAGACCCAGTACTTC
CDR3: CASSLNRETQYF

V: TRBV6-5
D: -
J: TRBJ1-5
size: -
DNA: TGTGCCAGCAGTCAGGGAAGGGGGCAGCCCCAGCATTTT
CDR3: CASSQGRGQPQHF

V: TRBV11-3
D: -
J: TRBJ2-1
size: -
DNA: TGTGCCAGCAGCCAGAGGGGGAGGCCCTCCTACAATGAGCAGTTCTTC
CDR3: CASSQRGRPSYNEQFF

V: TRBV4-3
D: TRBD1
J: TRBJ2-1
size: -
DNA: TGCGCCAGCAGCCAAGAAGGGGGACAGGGGATTTTCAATGAGCAGTTCTTC
CDR3: CASSQEGGQGIFNEQFF

V: TRBV7-9
D: -
J: TRBJ1-6
size: -
DNA: TGTGCCAGCAGCCCTAGGGAAGGGCGATCACCCCTCCACTTT
CDR3: CASSPREGRSPLHF

V: TRBV12-5
D: TRBD2
J: TRBJ2-5
size: -
DNA: TGTGCTAGTGGTCCCCGGGAGGGCCAGTACTTC
CDR3: CASGPREGQYF

V: TRBV21-1
D: -
J: TRBJ2-4
size: once
DNA: TGTGCCAGCATTACGACAGAGCCGGCCAAAAACATTCAGTACTTC
CDR3: CASITTEPAKNIQYF

V: TRBV28
D: -
J: TRBJ1-2
size: -
DNA: TGTGCCAGCCGGGTCGGGGGGCCTAACTATGGCTACACCTTC
CDR3: CASRVGGPNYGYTF

V: TRBV5-1
D: -
J: TRBJ2-1
size: once
DNA: TGCGCCAGCAGCGGGTCACTAAATGAGCAGTTCTTC
CDR3: CASSGSLNEQFF

V: TRBV6-6
D: -
J: TRBJ1-4
size: -
DNA: TGTGCCAGCAGTTACCGAAGGGAAAAACTGTTTTTT
CDR3: CASSYRREKLFF

V: TRBV19
D: -
J: TRBJ1-2
size: -
DNA: TGTGCCAGTAGGAGAGAAACAGGTCTCAGAACTGGCTACACCTTC
CDR3: CASRRETGLRTGYTF

V: TRBV19
D: -
J: TRBJ1-1
size: -
DNA: TGTGCCAGTAGTATTACCGGGAACACTGAAGCTTTCTTT
CDR3: CASSITGNTEAFF

V: TRBV7-2
D: -
J: TRBJ1-1
size: few
DNA: TGTGCCAGCAGACATGGGGGTGGGAAGGCCCCCACTGAAGCTTTCTTT
CDR3: CASRHGGGKAPTEAFF

V: TRBV30
D: -
J: TRBJ1-6
size: -
DNA: TGTGCCTGGAGTGTACGGTGGAGCATGGCAGTTTCACCCCTCCACTTT
CDR3: CAWSVRWSMAVSPLHF

V: TRBV5-1
D: -
J: TRBJ2-3
size: once
DNA: TGCGCCAGCAGCACACACCCGGGTGAGACAGATACGCAGTATTTT
CDR3: CASSTHPGETDTQYF

V: TRBV19
D: TRBD1
J: TRBJ1-4
size: once
DNA: TGTGCCAGTAGCCGGACAGGGGCAACTAATGAAAAACTGTTTTTT
CDR3: CASSRTGATNEKLFF

V: TRBV6-4
D: -
J: TRBJ2-3
size: -
DNA: TGTGCCAGCAGTGACCGTCCATACAGCACAGATACGCAGTATTTT
CDR3: CASSDRPYSTDTQYF

V: TRBV29-1
D: -
J: TRBJ1-4
size: -
DNA: TGCAGCGTTGCCAATTTCGGGGGAACTGAAAAACTGTTTTTT
CDR3: CSVANFGGTEKLFF

V: TRBV28
D: -
J: TRBJ1-1
size: -
DNA: TGTGCCAGCAGGCGGGTGAGGTGGAACACTGAAGCTTTCTTT
CDR3: CASRRVRWNTEAFF

V: TRBV7-9
D: -
J: TRBJ1-3
size: -
DNA: TGTGCCAGCGCCCAGGGAGACACCATATATTTT
CDR3: CASAQGDTIYF

V: TRBV30
D: -
J: TRBJ1-1
size: -
DNA: TGTGCCTGGAGTGCGGGGCAGAACACTGAAGCTTTCTTT
CDR3: CAWSAGQNTEAFF

V: TRBV27
D: TRBD2
J: TRBJ2-3
size: -
DNA: TGTGCCAGCCGTCTAGCGGGATCAGATACGCAGTATTTT
CDR3: CASRLAGSDTQYF

V: TRBV19
D: -
J: TRBJ1-3
size: -
DNA: TGTGCCAGTAGTATCCGGGGTACTTCTGGAAACACCATATATTTT
CDR3: CASSIRGTSGNTIYF

V: TRBV7-2
D: TRBD1
J: TRBJ1-5
size: -
DNA: TGTGCCAGCAGTCAGGACAGGGGTATAAGCAATCAGCCCCAGCATTTT
CDR3: CASSQDRGISNQPQHF

V: TRBV6-6
D: TRBD1
J: TRBJ1-2
size: -
DNA: TGTGCCAGCAGTTTTGGACAGGGGCCTGGCTACACCTTC
CDR3: CASSFGQGPGYTF

V: TRBV6-1
D: TRBD1
J: TRBJ1-5
size: once
DNA: TGTGCCAGCAGAAGACAGGGGACTCAGCCCCAGCATTTT
CDR3: CASRRQGTQPQHF

V: TRBV9
D: -
J: TRBJ2-5
size: -
DNA: TGTGCCAGCAGCAGCTCCCAAGAGACCCAGTACTTC
CDR3: CASSSSQETQYF

V: TRBV7-9
D: -
J: TRBJ1-2
size: -
DNA: TGTGCCAGCAGCTTAGTTGGGCTCTATGGCTACACCTTC
CDR3: CASSLVGLYGYTF

V: TRBV7-2
D: TRBD1
J: TRBJ1-5
size: -
DNA: TGTGCCAGCAGCCCGCGGACAGGGGGCGTGTATCAGCCCCAGCATTTT
CDR3: CASSPRTGGVYQPQHF

V: TRBV2
D: TRBD1
J: TRBJ1-4
size: -
DNA: TGTGCCAGCAGTTCCTACAGGGGTGGTGAAAAACTGTTTTTT
CDR3: CASSSYRGGEKLFF

V: TRBV5-1
D: -
J: TRBJ2-1
size: -
DNA: TGCGCCAGCAGCTTGGCGATCAGCTCCTACAATGAGCAGTTCTTC
CDR3: CASSLAISSYNEQFF

V: TRBV7-9
D: -
J: TRBJ2-5
size: -
DNA: TGTGCCAGCAGCTTAGGAGGACAGGGAGGGCAAGAGACCCAGTACTTC
CDR3: CASSLGGQGGQETQYF

V: TRBV15
D: -
J: TRBJ2-3
size: -
DNA: TGTGCCACGAATTGGGGTCTGAAGGATGGGGATACGCAGTATTTT
CDR3: CATNWGLKDGDTQYF

V: TRBV19
D: -
J: TRBJ1-6
size: -
DNA: TGTGCCAGTAAACCAACAAACAGTTATTCACCCCTCCACTTT
CDR3: CASKPTNSYSPLHF

V: TRBV28
D: -
J: TRBJ1-2
size: -
DNA: TGTGCCAGCAAGCCCGTAGGTATTACTAACTATGGCTACACCTTC
CDR3: CASKPVGITNYGYTF

V: TRBV6-5
D: -
J: TRBJ1-1
size: -
DNA: TGTGCCAGCAGTTACTCGATGACCGTTTTCTTT
CDR3: CASSYSMTVFF

V: TRBV2
D: -
J: TRBJ1-4
size: -
DNA: TGTGCCAGCAGCCAGGGACGCCCGGGTAATGAAAAACTGTTTTTT
CDR3: CASSQGRPGNEKLFF

V: TRBV5-4
D: -
J: TRBJ2-6
size: -
DNA: TGTGCCAGCAGCTATGGACTTCTATCTGGGGCCAACGTCCTGACTTTC
CDR3: CASSYGLLSGANVLTF

V: TRBV7-2
D: TRBD1
J: TRBJ2-3
size: -
DNA: TGTGCCAGCAGCTTACTTGGGACAGGGGCCTCAGATACGCAGTATTTT
CDR3: CASSLLGTGASDTQYF

V: TRBV5-6
D: -
J: TRBJ2-4
size: -
DNA: TGTGCCAGCAGCTTGGAAGGCTCGCAAGCCAAAAACATTCAGTACTTC
CDR3: CASSLEGSQAKNIQYF

V: TRBV4-1
D: -
J: TRBJ2-5
size: -
DNA: TGCGCCAGCAGCCAAGCGGGCGGGTCCTTAGGGACCCAGTACTTC
CDR3: CASSQAGGSLGTQYF

V: TRBV2
D: -
J: TRBJ1-4
size: -
DNA: TGTGCCAGCACCTTAGAAGGGAGTCGGACTAATGAAAAACTGTTTTTT
CDR3: CASTLEGSRTNEKLFF

V: TRBV21-1
D: -
J: TRBJ2-2
size: -
DNA: TGTGCCAGCCCCGCGGGACTAGCGCACCCGAACACCGGGGAGCTGTTTTTT
CDR3: CASPAGLAHPNTGELFF

V: TRBV5-1
D: -
J: TRBJ1-2
size: -
DNA: TGCGCCAGCAGCTTGCGCCCAGAGAGCAACTATGGCTACACCTTC
CDR3: CASSLRPESNYGYTF

V: TRBV4-2
D: -
J: TRBJ2-3
size: -
DNA: TGTGCCAGCAGCTCCCAACGACTAAACAACACCTTCACAGATACGCAGTATTTT
CDR3: CASSSQRLNNTFTDTQYF

V: TRBV6-6
D: -
J: TRBJ1-1
size: -
DNA: TGTGCCAGCAGCTCCTTAGGGGGTGAGACAGAAGCTTTCTTT
CDR3: CASSSLGGETEAFF

V: TRBV6-5
D: -
J: TRBJ1-5
size: -
DNA: TGTGCCAGCCGCGCGGGAAGGAATCAGCCCCAGCATTTT
CDR3: CASRAGRNQPQHF

V: TRBV6-6
D: -
J: TRBJ2-5
size: -
DNA: TGTGCCAGCCACGTACGGAAGGAGTCGGAGACCCAGTACTTC
CDR3: CASHVRKESETQYF

V: TRBV10-1
D: -
J: TRBJ1-5
size: -
DNA: TGCGCCAGCAGCCAGATAAAGGAAAAATGCAATCAGCCCCAGCATTTT
CDR3: CASSQIKEKCNQPQHF

V: TRBV30
D: TRBD1
J: TRBJ1-2
size: -
DNA: TGTGCCTGGTCAAGGCAGGGGGCCGGCTATGGCTACACCTTC
CDR3: CAWSRQGAGYGYTF

V: TRBV28
D: -
J: TRBJ1-3
size: once
DNA: TGTGCCAGCAGTTTCGGAGGGTACTCTGGAAACACCATATATTTT
CDR3: CASSFGGYSGNTIYF

V: TRBV9
D: -
J: TRBJ1-3
size: -
DNA: TGTGCCAGCAGCCCTCAGGGCGCACGCTCTGGAAACACCATATATTTT
CDR3: CASSPQGARSGNTIYF

V: TRBV28
D: TRBD1
J: TRBJ1-2
size: -
DNA: TGTGCCAGCAGTTCGACAGGGGGAACTTATGGCTACACCTTC
CDR3: CASSSTGGTYGYTF